This entry features one T cell receptor beta chain sequence. The antigen is not known. These data come from a study of cytomegalovirus exposure and HLA in healthy donors. Study-level background: Researchers previously reported finding roughly 120 million unique TCR beta sequences from 170 million or so T cells.

Whole-study results and caveats: In all likelihood, a cluster of highly shared sequence variants was a sequencing artifact. Researchers reported in a later analysis that a missense DCLRE1C variant was tied to TCR beta V- and J-gene trimming.

Use of 60 Vbeta and 13 Jbeta primers characterized the PCR. In the study's own analysis: In a later analysis, 75 million to 85 million unique TCR beta chains included roughly 11 million shared by two or more donors. TCRdb keeps only in-frame clones here, not all; method: immunoSEQ multiplex PCR. The D gene and trimming were derived from the DNA, and the V and J assignments and clone size from that table. The repertoire holds roughly 220,000 clones, with approximately 80% as singletons. Sequenced input: PBMCs. The receptor's source is a man aged 25-45 years in good health and CMV-seronegative.

The CDR3 protein is CASSAHTGINEQFF. The CDR3, as DNA: TGCGCCAGCAGCGCCCACACAGGGATCAATGAGCAGTTCTTC. V gene TRBV5-1 combines with J gene TRBJ2-1; TRBD1 might be the D (6 bases). This CDR3 spans 14 amino acids. Trimming took 4 bases from V and 6 from J, leaving 14 bases between them. Germline assignment: CDR1 SGHRS and CDR2 YFSETQ. The variable domain in full, completed from reference TRBV5-1 and TRBJ2-1, reads KAGVTQTPRYLIKTRGQQVTLSCSPISGHRSVSWYQQTPGQGLQFLFEYFSETQRNKGNFPGRFSGRQFSNSRSEMNVSTLELGDSALYLCASSAHTGINEQFFGPGTRLTVL.